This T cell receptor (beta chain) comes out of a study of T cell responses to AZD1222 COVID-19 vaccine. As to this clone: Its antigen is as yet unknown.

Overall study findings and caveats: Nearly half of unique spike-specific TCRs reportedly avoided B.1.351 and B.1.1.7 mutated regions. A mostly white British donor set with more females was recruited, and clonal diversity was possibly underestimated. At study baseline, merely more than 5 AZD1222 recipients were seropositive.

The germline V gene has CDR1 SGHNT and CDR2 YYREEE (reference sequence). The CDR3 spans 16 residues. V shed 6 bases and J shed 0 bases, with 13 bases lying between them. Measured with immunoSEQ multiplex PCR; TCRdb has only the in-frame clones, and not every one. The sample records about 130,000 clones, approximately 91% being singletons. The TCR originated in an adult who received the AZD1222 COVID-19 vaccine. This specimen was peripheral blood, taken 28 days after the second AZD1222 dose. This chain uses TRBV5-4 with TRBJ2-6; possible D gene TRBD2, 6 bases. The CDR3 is CASTLGGNSGANVLTF. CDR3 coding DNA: TGTGCCAGCACCCTGGGGGGTAACTCTGGGGCCAACGTCCTGACTTTC.